This T cell receptor beta chain stems from a study of T-cell reconstitution after alpha-beta-depleted transplantation in children. Researchers prepared the TCRbeta library using unique molecular identifiers, the study reports. TCRdb reprocessed the PCR reads with MiXCR, giving one entry per CDR3 protein. This sample has some 200,000 distinct CDR3 sequences, with about a tenth found just once. The sample holds a few counts of this clonotype. CDR1 is LGHDT and CDR2 is YNNKEL in the germline V gene (reference sequence). Trimming removed 8 bases from V and 0 bases from J; junction bases left unmatched: 7. The CDR3 is 14 residues long.

The TCR originated in a human donor who donated a stem cell graft to a child with acute lymphoblastic leukemia. The sample was PBMCs from the stem cell graft donor, taken from the stem cell graft. J is TRBJ2-7 and V is TRBV3-1; 7 bases fit TRBD1. CDR3 nucleotides: TGTGCCAGCGCGAGAGCAGGGGGCTCCTACGAGCAGTACTTC. Translating it yields CASARAGGSYEQYF.